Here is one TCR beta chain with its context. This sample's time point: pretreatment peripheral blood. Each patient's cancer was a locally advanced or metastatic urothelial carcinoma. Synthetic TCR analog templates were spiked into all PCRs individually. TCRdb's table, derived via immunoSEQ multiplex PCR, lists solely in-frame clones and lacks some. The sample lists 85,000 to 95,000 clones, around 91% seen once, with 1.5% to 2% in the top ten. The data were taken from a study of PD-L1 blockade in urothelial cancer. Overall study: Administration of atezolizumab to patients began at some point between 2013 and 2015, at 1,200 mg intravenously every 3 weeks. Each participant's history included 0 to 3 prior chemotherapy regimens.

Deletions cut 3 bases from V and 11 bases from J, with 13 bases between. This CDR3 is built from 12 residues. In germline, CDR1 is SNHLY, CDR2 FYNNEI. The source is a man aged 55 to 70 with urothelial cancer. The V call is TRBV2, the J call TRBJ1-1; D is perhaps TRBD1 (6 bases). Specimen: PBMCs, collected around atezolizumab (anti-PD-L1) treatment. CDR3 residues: CASSDRDNTAFF. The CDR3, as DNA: TGTGCCAGCAGTGACAGGGACAATACGGCTTTCTTT.